The 6 T cell receptor beta chains below come from one sample, sequenced in a study of T cell changes during pregnancy in multiple sclerosis. Sequencing used immunoSEQ multiplex PCR; TCRdb keeps in-frame clones, though not all of them. Of some 60,000 clones in the sample, about 87% were seen once. The sequencing input was peripheral blood from another person, used as feeder cells. All receptors derive from a human donor whose cells served as feeder cells for cultures in a pregnancy study.

CDR3 sequence: CASRAESGQNYGYTF. CDR3 in DNA: TGTGCCAGCAGGGCCGAAAGTGGGCAGAACTATGGCTACACCTTC. This chain links TRBV25-1 with TRBJ1-2; D unresolved. This CDR3 is 15 amino acids long. V gave up 6 bases and J gave up 2 bases, with 16 bases separating them. CDR1 MGHDK and CDR2 SYGVNS come from the germline V gene.

The chain has TRBV2 and TRBJ2-7; a possible D gene is TRBD1 (5 bases). The CDR3 length is 14 residues. Trimming took off 5 bases at V and 3 bases at J, with 14 bases between the two ends. Germline assignment: CDR1 SNHLY and CDR2 FYNNEI. Here the CDR3 DNA reads TGTGCCAGCAGTTCTCCCAGGGCGGTCTACGAGCAGTACTTC. Residues: CASSSPRAVYEQYF. The full variable domain, with the rest looked up from reference TRBV2 and TRBJ2-7, is EPEVTQTPSHQVTQMGQEVILRCVPISNHLYFYWYRQILGQKVEFLVSFYNNEISEKSEIFDDQFSVERPDGSNFTLKIRSTKLEDSAMYFCASSSPRAVYEQYFGPGTRLTVT.

The V call is TRBV2, the J call TRBJ2-5, with D possibly TRBD2 on 5 matching bases. The CDR3 has 12 amino acids. The germline V gene has CDR1 SNHLY and CDR2 FYNNEI. Trimming cost V 5 bases and J 4 bases, with 8 bases left between them. CDR3 loop: CASSPSTETQYF. In DNA form, the CDR3 reads TGTGCCAGCAGTCCTAGCACAGAGACCCAGTACTTC.

The rearrangement joins TRBV19 to TRBJ2-2; perhaps TRBD2 as D (5 bases). CDR1 and CDR2 (germline): LNHDA, SQIVND (reference sequence). V lost 5 bases and J lost 5, with 12 bases in between. This CDR3 region has 14 residues. CDR3 amino acids: CASSDRGRTGELFF. The CDR3 DNA sequence: TGTGCCAGTAGTGACCGGGGAAGAACCGGGGAGCTGTTTTTT.

This clone was seen ten or more times. The genes are TRBV5-4 and TRBJ1-3; D is unclear. The length of the CDR3 is 16 residues. The germline gives CDR1 SGHNT, CDR2 YYREEE (reference sequence). Trimming removed 10 bases from V and 0 bases from J, with 20 bases in between. The CDR3 reads CARSRRFYHSGNTIYF. Here the CDR3 DNA reads TGTGCCCGATCCCGACGTTTCTACCACTCTGGAAACACCATATATTTT.

Only a few counts were recorded for this clone. V is TRBV9 and J is TRBJ1-2; D unresolved. The CDR3 contains 15 residues. The germline V gene has CDR1 SGDLS and CDR2 YYNGEE. Trimming took off 0 bases at V and 5 bases at J, with 14 bases between the two ends. CDR3 residues: CASSVDPMVGYGYTF. CDR3 DNA: TGTGCCAGCAGCGTAGATCCCATGGTGGGTTATGGCTACACCTTC. Full variable domain (missing parts from reference TRBV9 and TRBJ1-2): DSGVTQTPKHLITATGQRVTLRCSPRSGDLSVYWYQQSLDQGLQFLIQYYNGEERAKGNILERFSAQQFPDLHSELNLSSLELGDSALYFCASSVDPMVGYGYTFGSGTRLTVV.